This T cell receptor beta chain came from a study of cytomegalovirus exposure and HLA in healthy donors. Study information: As released early, the data held roughly 85 million unique TCRs from HLA-typed donors.

Notes on this clone: Its antigen is undetermined.

With 60 Vbeta and 13 Jbeta primers, the PCR was carried out. Original analysis: Roughly 10 million shared chains were among some 80 million unique TCR beta chains counted in a later analysis. Sequenced by immunoSEQ multiplex PCR; TCRdb stores in-frame clones only, minus some. That table furnishes V, J and clone size, whereas the DNA furnished D and trimming. The sample data list 70,000 to 90,000 clones. The CDR3 length is 15 residues. Germline V lookup: CDR1 LNHDA, CDR2 SQIVND (reference sequence). Unmatched junction bases numbered 6, after V lost 3 bases and J lost 7 bases. Overall study results and limits: In a later analysis, TCR beta V- and J-gene trimming showed a link to a missense DCLRE1C variant. A later analysis reportedly found that, within productive TCRs, an Asian-associated ancestry cluster had fewer N-insertions than the mean observed across the roughly 630 donors.

This rearrangement joins TRBV19 to TRBJ2-3, with TRBD1 matching over 11 bases. The receptor was isolated from a man aged 18 to 35 in good health and CMV-seropositive. The sample taken for sequencing was PBMCs. CDR3 DNA sequence: TGTGCCAGTAGTATCCGGGACAGGGGGGAGTATACGCAGTATTTT. Translated: CASSIRDRGEYTQYF. The variable domain in full, with the rest retrieved from reference TRBV19 and TRBJ2-3, is DGGITQSPKYLFRKEGQNVTLSCEQNLNHDAMYWYRQDPGQGLRLIYYSQIVNDFQKGDIAEGYSVSREKKESFPLTVTSAQKNPTAFYLCASSIRDRGEYTQYFGPGTRLTVL.